Below are 21 T cell receptor beta chains sequenced from a single sample in a study of graft-versus-host responses after intestinal transplantation. This table comes from immunoSEQ multiplex PCR, and its TCRdb copy is limited to in-frame clones, with some not included. The table records approximately 13,000 clones, 93% of them present only once. The input for sequencing was PBMCs, taken about 37 months after intestinal transplantation. The receptor source for this set is a human patient who received an intestinal transplant, so some T cells may come from the graft donor.

This chain's CDR3 is CASSEDLWYGYTF. CDR3 sequence (DNA): TGTGCCAGCAGTGAAGACCTTTGGTATGGCTACACCTTC. The chain recombines TRBV6-1 with TRBJ1-2; no definite D call. With 1 base removed from V and 5 bases from J, the gap between germline ends came to 8 bases. CDR1 MNHNS and CDR2 SASEGT come from the germline V gene. This CDR3 is 13 amino acids long.

The chain joins TRBV11-2 to TRBJ1-5; weak D call: TRBD1 (5 bases). This CDR3 comprises 14 residues. V lost 1 base to trimming and J lost 4 bases, with 8 bases between them. The germline gives CDR1 SGHAT, CDR2 FQNNGV. The CDR3 loop is CASSLGWGNQPQHF. The CDR3 bases are TGTGCCAGCAGCTTAGGTTGGGGGAATCAGCCCCAGCATTTT.

This chain joins TRBV5-1 and TRBJ2-7, with 8 bases fitting TRBD1. CDR1 is SGHRS, CDR2 YFSETQ, per germline. The V segment lost 4 bases and the J segment 5 bases; nucleotides outside the gene matches: 8. The CDR3 totals 14 residues. The CDR3 loop is CASSPGQVLDEQYF. In nucleotides, the CDR3 is TGCGCCAGCAGCCCGGGACAGGTTCTGGACGAGCAGTACTTC.

This chain connects TRBV6-1 to TRBJ1-1; a weak D match, TRBD1 (6 bases). This CDR3 has 14 residues. V lost 6 bases to trimming and J lost 1 base, with 12 bases between them. Germline V CDR1 and CDR2: MNHNS, SASEGT. The CDR3 is CASRPDRQNTEAFF. CDR3 coding DNA: TGTGCCAGCAGGCCCGACAGGCAGAACACTGAAGCTTTCTTT.

The CDR3 coding sequence is TGTGCCAGCAGGCCCAGGGGGGAGAGTAACGAGCAGTACTTC. Amino acid sequence: CASRPRGESNEQYF. The chain employs TRBV6-5 and TRBJ2-7; a weak D match, TRBD1 (7 bases). Germline V gene sequence: CDR1 MNHEY, CDR2 SVGAGI. V lost 6 bases to trimming and J lost 5 bases, with 17 bases between them. The CDR3 totals 14 residues.

The chain carries TRBV9 and TRBJ1-1; no clear D gene. The germline CDR1 and CDR2 sequences are SGDLS and YYNGEE. This CDR3 region has 13 residues. V was shortened by 0 bases and J by 9 bases, with 12 bases between the two germline ends. The DNA of the CDR3 is TGTGCCAGCAGCGTAGAACTCCGCAGTCAAGCTTTCTTT. This translates into CASSVELRSQAFF.

V and J are TRBV10-3 and TRBJ1-3, with D unresolved. V shed 5 bases and J shed 1 base, with 6 bases lying between them. Germline V gene sequence: CDR1 ENHRY, CDR2 SYGVKD. This CDR3 spans 13 amino acids. In DNA, the CDR3 is TGTGCCATCAGTCCGACATCTGGAAACACCATATATTTT. Encoded protein: CAISPTSGNTIYF.

This chain joins TRBV6-4 and TRBJ1-1; D perhaps matches TRBD1 (5 bases). V lost 4 bases and J lost 3, with 18 bases in between. The CDR3 is made up of 16 amino acids. Per germline, CDR1 MRHNA and CDR2 SNTAGT. The CDR3 region is CASSASPGAQDTEAFF. As DNA, the CDR3 is TGTGCCAGCAGTGCCAGCCCCGGGGCGCAGGACACTGAAGCTTTCTTT.

The CDR3 region has the DNA TGCGCCAGCAGCCAAGATGCGGCGGGGCTCTACGAGCAGTACTTC. Encoded protein: CASSQDAAGLYEQYF. The chain combines TRBV4-1 with TRBJ2-7; a possible D gene is TRBD2 (6 bases). The ends were cut back, 0 bases at V and 3 bases at J, with 12 bases in the middle. The V gene's germline CDR1 is MGHRA and CDR2 YSYEKL. The CDR3 is 15 amino acids.

The chain carries TRBV5-5 and TRBJ2-1; D is uncertain. The V end was cut by 0 bases, the J end by 8 bases, with 9 bases between. This CDR3 has 13 amino acids. Germline V gives CDR1 SGHKS, CDR2 YYEKEE (reference sequence). The CDR3 sequence is CASSLGHLYEQFF. Written as DNA, the CDR3 is TGTGCCAGCAGCTTGGGCCATCTCTATGAGCAGTTCTTC.

This chain joins TRBV5-4 and TRBJ2-2, with 7 bases identical to TRBD2. CDR3 length: 15 residues. Germline lookup yields CDR1 SGHNT and CDR2 YYREEE (reference sequence). Trimming at V came to 0 bases and at J to 5 bases, leaving 4 bases not matched to a gene. DNA of the CDR3: TGTGCCAGCAGCTTGGTTCTCGGGGGGACCGGGGAGCTGTTTTTT. Its protein is CASSLVLGGTGELFF.

Concerning this clone: At one boundary the junction diverges from the germline segment, which might be a read error. Here the CDR3 reads CASSSPPGTVF. The CDR3, as DNA: TGTGCCAGTAGCTCACCCCCGGGGACAGTCTTT. This chain connects TRBV19 to TRBJ1-1, with TRBD1 identical over 7 bases. Per germline, CDR1 LNHDA and CDR2 SQIVND (reference sequence). The CDR3 consists of 11 residues.

This chain uses TRBV18 with TRBJ2-5, with no clear D. Germline V gene lookup returns CDR1 KGHSH and CDR2 LQKENI. V was clipped by 2 bases and J by 4 bases, with 5 bases between them. This CDR3 has 12 residues. The CDR3: CASSPSGETQYF. In DNA, the CDR3 is TGTGCCAGCTCACCATCTGGAGAGACCCAGTACTTC.

The gene calls are TRBV21-1 and TRBJ2-7; TRBD1, the D gene given by the table, was not confirmed from the DNA. TRBV21-1 is marked as a pseudogene. The CDR3 runs to 14 residues. The CDR3 is CASRSGTETYEQYF. The CDR3 DNA follows: TGTGCCAGCAGATCCGGGACAGAGACCTACGAGCAGTACTTC.

The chain is built from TRBV7-2 and TRBJ2-3, with unresolved D. CDR3 length: 15 residues. V was clipped by 8 bases and J by 3 bases, with 18 bases between them. Germline lookup yields CDR1 SGHTA and CDR2 FQGNSA. In DNA, the CDR3 is TGTGCCAGCTCCCTGGGTTCGGTGGTAACAGATACGCAGTATTTT. Translation: CASSLGSVVTDTQYF.

V and J are TRBV7-6 and TRBJ2-1; a weak D match, TRBD2 (5 bases). Germline lookup yields CDR1 SGHVS and CDR2 FNYEAQ. This CDR3 is 15 amino acids long. Trimming removed 4 bases at V and 0 bases at J, with 10 bases between. The CDR3 DNA sequence: TGTGCCAGCAGCTCGGCCACTAGCTCCTACAATGAGCAGTTCTTC. This sequence encodes CASSSATSSYNEQFF.

The chain links TRBV5-4 to TRBJ2-5; weak D call: TRBD2 (6 bases). The J call may be mistaken, given a closer DNA end match to TRBJ2-7. Germline V gene data show CDR1 as SGHNT and CDR2 as YYREEE (reference sequence). The CDR3 is 13 amino acids. In DNA, the CDR3 is TGTGCCAGCAGCTTTCGGGGGACCTACGAGCAGTACTTC. Translated: CASSFRGTYEQYF.

This clone appeared a single time. This sequence joins TRBV7-9 and TRBJ2-2; 9 nucleotides line up with TRBD1. Germline V gene lookup returns CDR1 SEHNR and CDR2 FQNEAQ (reference sequence). The CDR3 contains 14 residues. Trimming removed 3 bases from V and 4 bases from J; junction bases left unmatched: 0. The chain's CDR3 is CASSLGQGTGELFF. CDR3 DNA sequence: TGTGCCAGCAGCTTGGGACAGGGCACCGGGGAGCTGTTTTTT.

The rearrangement joins TRBV23-1 to TRBJ1-1; D possibly corresponds to TRBD1 (5 bases). Being an ORF, TRBV23-1 has a function that is uncertain. There are 19 residues in the CDR3. V was trimmed by 0 bases and J by 0 bases, leaving 20 bases between them. The CDR3 here is CASSQSVDRHNHMNTEAFF. The CDR3 coding sequence is TGCGCCAGCAGTCAATCTGTAGACAGACACAATCATATGAACACTGAAGCTTTCTTT.

The rearrangement uses TRBV18 and TRBJ2-7; TRBD1 matches at 7 bases. Germline V gene lookup returns CDR1 KGHSH and CDR2 LQKENI. Trimming at V came to 3 bases and at J to 5 bases, leaving 4 bases not matched to a gene. The length of the CDR3 is 13 residues. DNA for the CDR3: TGTGCCAGCTCACCGTGGCAGGGGGACGAGCAGTACTTC. This codes for CASSPWQGDEQYF.

The chain uses TRBV11-2 and TRBJ1-3; 7 bases are a match to TRBD1. J gave up 3 bases and V 5 bases, and 7 bases lay outside the gene matches. The length of the CDR3 is 15 residues. Per the germline V gene, CDR1 is SGHAT and CDR2 is FQNNGV. This CDR3 reads CASSLTGHGGNTIYF. Written as DNA, the CDR3 is TGTGCCAGCAGCCTGACAGGGCATGGTGGAAACACCATATATTTT.